This paragraph reports one T cell receptor beta chain. Antigen: not known. The PCR used 60 Vbeta and 13 Jbeta primers. Method: immunoSEQ multiplex PCR; TCRdb's copy keeps in-frame clones and lacks some. The data show under 200,000 clones, around 72% seen once. The CDR3 has 15 amino acids. The ends lost 3 bases at V and 4 bases at J; junction bases unmatched: 5. Germline V CDR1 and CDR2: SGHAT, FQNNGV. This specimen belongs to a study of cytomegalovirus exposure and HLA in healthy donors. Findings and caveats of the study: More clonal expansion characterized HLA-associated TCR beta chains than equally common others in a later analysis.

The gene calls are TRBV11-2 and TRBJ2-3; 9 nucleotides align to TRBD2. The sequencing sample was made of PBMCs. This clonotype was sampled from a man aged 18 to 29 in good health and CMV-seronegative. This CDR3 reads CASSFGSGRSDTQYF. The CDR3 DNA reads TGTGCCAGCAGCTTCGGTAGCGGGAGATCAGATACGCAGTATTTT.